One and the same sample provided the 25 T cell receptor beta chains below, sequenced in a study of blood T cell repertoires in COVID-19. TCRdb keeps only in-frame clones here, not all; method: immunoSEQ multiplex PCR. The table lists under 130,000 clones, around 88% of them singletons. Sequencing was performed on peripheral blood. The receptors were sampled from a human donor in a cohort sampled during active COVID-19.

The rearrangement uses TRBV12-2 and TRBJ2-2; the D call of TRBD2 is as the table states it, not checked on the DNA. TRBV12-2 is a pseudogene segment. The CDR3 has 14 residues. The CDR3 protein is CATVGRTEHRGAVF. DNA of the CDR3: TGTGCAACCGTGGGGCGGACTGAACACCGGGGGGCTGTTTTT.

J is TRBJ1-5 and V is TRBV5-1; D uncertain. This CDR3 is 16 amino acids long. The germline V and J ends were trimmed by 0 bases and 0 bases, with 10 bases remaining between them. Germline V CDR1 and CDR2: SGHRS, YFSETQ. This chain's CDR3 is CASSLGADYSNQPQHF. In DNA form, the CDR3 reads TGCGCCAGCAGCTTGGGGGCAGATTATAGCAATCAGCCCCAGCATTTT.

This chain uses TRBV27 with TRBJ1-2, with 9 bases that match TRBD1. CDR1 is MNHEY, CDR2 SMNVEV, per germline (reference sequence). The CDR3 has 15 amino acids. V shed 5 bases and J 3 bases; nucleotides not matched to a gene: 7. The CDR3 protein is CASSPYRGLHYGYTF. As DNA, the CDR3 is TGTGCCAGCAGTCCGTACAGGGGGCTGCACTATGGCTACACCTTC.

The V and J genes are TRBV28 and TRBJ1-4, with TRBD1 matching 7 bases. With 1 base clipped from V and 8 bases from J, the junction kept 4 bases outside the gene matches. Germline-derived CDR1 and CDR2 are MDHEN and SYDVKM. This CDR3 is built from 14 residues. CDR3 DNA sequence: TGTGCCAGCAGTTTATTAGGGACAGTCGAAAAACTGTTTTTT. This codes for CASSLLGTVEKLFF.

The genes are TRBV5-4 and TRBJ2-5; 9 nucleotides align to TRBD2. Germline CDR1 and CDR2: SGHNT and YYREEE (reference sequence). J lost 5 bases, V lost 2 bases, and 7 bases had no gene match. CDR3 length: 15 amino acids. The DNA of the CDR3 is TGTGCCAGCAGCTTCGTAGCGGGGGAGACGGAGACCCAGTACTTC. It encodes CASSFVAGETETQYF.

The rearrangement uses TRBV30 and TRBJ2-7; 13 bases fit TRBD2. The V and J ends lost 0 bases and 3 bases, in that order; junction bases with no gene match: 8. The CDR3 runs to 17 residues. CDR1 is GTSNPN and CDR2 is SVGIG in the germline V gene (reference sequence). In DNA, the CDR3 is TGTGCCTGGAGTGTAGGCCGACTAGCGGGGGGCGACTACGAGCAGTACTTC. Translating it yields CAWSVGRLAGGDYEQYF.

In nucleotides, the CDR3 is TGTGCCAGTAGAAAAACAGGGCCCGGGGAGCTGTTTTTT. It is translated as CASRKTGPGELFF. This chain links TRBV19 with TRBJ2-2; D may be TRBD1 (6 bases). V lost 6 bases to trimming and J lost 6 bases, with 11 bases between them. There are 13 residues in the CDR3. In germline, CDR1 is LNHDA, CDR2 SQIVND (reference sequence). The complete variable domain, with remaining parts taken from reference TRBV19 and TRBJ2-2, reads DGGITQSPKYLFRKEGQNVTLSCEQNLNHDAMYWYRQDPGQGLRLIYYSQIVNDFQKGDIAEGYSVSREKKESFPLTVTSAQKNPTAFYLCASRKTGPGELFFGEGSRLTVL.

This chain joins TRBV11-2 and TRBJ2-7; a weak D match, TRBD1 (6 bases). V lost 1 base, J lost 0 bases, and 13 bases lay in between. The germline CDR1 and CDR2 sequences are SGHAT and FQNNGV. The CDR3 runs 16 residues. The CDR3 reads CASSLAGQLYSYEQYF. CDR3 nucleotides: TGTGCCAGCAGCTTAGCCGGACAGCTTTACTCCTACGAGCAGTACTTC.

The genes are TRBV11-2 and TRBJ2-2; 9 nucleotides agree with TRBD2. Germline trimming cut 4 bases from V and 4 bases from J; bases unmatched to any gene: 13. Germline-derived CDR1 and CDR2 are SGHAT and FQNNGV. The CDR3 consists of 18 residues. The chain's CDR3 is CASSYGLWAGGPTGELFF. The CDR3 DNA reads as TGTGCCAGCAGCTACGGCCTGTGGGCGGGAGGGCCCACCGGGGAGCTGTTTTTT.

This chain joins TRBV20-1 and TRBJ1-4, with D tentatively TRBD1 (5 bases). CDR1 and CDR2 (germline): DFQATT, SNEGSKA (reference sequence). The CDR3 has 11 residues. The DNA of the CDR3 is TGCAGCCCGGGGGGTGGGGAAAAACTGTTTTTT. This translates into CSPGGGEKLFF.

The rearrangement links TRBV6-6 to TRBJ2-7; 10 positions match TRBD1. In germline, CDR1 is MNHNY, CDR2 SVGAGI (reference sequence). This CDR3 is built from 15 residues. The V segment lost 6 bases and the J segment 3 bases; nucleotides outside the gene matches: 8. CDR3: CASSQGQGGGYEQYF. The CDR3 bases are TGTGCCAGCAGCCAAGGACAGGGGGGAGGCTACGAGCAGTACTTC.

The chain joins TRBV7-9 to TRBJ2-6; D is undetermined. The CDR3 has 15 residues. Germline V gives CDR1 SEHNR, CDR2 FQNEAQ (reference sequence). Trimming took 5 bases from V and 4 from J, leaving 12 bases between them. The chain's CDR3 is CASSPNVWGANVLTF. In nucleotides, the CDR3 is TGTGCCAGCAGCCCTAATGTTTGGGGGGCCAACGTCCTGACTTTC.

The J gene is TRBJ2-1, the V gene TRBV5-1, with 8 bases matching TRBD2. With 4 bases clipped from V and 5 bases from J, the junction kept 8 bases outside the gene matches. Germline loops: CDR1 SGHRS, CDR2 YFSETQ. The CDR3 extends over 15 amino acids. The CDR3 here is CASSLTGGGNNEQFF. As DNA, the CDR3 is TGCGCCAGCAGCCTGACTGGCGGGGGGAACAATGAGCAGTTCTTC.

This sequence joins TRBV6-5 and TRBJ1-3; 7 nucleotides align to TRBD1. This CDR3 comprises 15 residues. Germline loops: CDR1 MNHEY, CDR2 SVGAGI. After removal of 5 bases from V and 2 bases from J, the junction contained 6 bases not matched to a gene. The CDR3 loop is CASSRQGEPGNTIYF. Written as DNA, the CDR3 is TGTGCCAGCAGTAGACAGGGCGAACCTGGAAACACCATATATTTT.

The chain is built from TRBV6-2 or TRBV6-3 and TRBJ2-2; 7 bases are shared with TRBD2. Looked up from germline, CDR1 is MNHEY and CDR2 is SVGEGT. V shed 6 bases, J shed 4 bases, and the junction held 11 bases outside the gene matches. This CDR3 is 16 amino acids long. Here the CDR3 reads CASSRIAGTGTGELFF. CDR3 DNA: TGTGCCAGCAGCAGAATAGCGGGTACGGGCACCGGGGAGCTGTTTTTT.

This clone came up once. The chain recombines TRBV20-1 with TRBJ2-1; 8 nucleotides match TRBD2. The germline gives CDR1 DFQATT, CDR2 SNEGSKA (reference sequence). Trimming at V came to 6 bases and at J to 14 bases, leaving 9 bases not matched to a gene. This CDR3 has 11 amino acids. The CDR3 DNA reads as TGCAGTGCCTCAGGACTAGCCGTTGAGTTCTTC. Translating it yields CSASGLAVEFF.

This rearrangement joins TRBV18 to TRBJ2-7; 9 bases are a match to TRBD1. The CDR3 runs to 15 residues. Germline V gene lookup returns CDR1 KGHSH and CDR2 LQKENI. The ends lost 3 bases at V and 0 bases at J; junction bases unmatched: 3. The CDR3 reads CASSPGQGYSYEQYF. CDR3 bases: TGTGCCAGCTCACCTGGACAGGGGTACTCCTACGAGCAGTACTTC.

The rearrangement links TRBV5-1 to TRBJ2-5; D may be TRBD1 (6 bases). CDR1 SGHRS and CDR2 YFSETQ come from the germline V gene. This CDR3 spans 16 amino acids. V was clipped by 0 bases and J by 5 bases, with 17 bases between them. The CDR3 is CASSLAPQGIGETQYF. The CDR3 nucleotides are TGCGCCAGCAGCTTGGCCCCACAGGGTATCGGGGAGACCCAGTACTTC.

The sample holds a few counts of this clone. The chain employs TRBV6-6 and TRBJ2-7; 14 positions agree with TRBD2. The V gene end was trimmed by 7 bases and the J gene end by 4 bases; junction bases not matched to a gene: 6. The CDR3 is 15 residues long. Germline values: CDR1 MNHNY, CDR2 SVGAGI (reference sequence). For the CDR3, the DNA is TGTGCCAGCACCCGAGGGACTAGCGGGAGTTACGAGCAGTACTTC. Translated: CASTRGTSGSYEQYF.

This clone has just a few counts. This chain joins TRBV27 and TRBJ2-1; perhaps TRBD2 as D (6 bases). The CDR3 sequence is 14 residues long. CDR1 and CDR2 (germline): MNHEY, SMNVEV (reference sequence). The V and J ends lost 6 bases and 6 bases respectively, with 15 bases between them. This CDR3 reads CASSPRGRGNEQFF. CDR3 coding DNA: TGTGCCAGCAGCCCGCGGGGACGAGGCAATGAGCAGTTCTTC.

CDR3 DNA: TGTGCCAGCAGCGTTGCCGGGACTAGCGGGAGTAGGGAGACCCAGTACTTC. This encodes CASSVAGTSGSRETQYF. V usage is TRBV7-9 and J usage is TRBJ2-5, with 14 positions matching TRBD2. Germline values: CDR1 SEHNR, CDR2 FQNEAQ (reference sequence). Trimming at V came to 5 bases and at J to 5 bases, leaving 10 bases not matched to a gene. This CDR3 comprises 17 residues.

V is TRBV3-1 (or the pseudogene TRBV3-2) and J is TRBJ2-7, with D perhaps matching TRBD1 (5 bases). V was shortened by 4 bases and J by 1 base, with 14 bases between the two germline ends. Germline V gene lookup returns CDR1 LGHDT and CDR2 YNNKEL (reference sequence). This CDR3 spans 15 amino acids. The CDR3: CASSLSGRRSYEQYF. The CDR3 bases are TGTGCCAGCAGCCTATCAGGGCGTCGGTCCTACGAGCAGTACTTC.

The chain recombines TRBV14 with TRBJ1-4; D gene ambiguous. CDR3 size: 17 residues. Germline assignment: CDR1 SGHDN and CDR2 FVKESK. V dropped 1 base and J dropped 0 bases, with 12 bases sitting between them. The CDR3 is CASSQGGRGATNEKLFF. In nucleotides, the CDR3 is TGTGCCAGCAGCCAAGGGGGTCGGGGAGCAACTAATGAAAAACTGTTTTTT.

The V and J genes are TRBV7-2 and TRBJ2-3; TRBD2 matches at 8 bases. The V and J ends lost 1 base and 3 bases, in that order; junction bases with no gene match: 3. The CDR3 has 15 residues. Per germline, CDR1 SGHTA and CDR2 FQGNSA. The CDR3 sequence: CASSLEAGATDTQYF. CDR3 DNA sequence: TGTGCCAGCAGCTTAGAAGCGGGGGCAACAGATACGCAGTATTTT.

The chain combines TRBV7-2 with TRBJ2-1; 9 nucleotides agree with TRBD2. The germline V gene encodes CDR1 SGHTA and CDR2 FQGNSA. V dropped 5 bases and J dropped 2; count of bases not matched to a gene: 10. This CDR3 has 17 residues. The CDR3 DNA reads TGTGCCAGCAGCGCCAGGACTAGCGCCGTGGCCTACAATGAGCAGTTCTTC. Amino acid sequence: CASSARTSAVAYNEQFF.